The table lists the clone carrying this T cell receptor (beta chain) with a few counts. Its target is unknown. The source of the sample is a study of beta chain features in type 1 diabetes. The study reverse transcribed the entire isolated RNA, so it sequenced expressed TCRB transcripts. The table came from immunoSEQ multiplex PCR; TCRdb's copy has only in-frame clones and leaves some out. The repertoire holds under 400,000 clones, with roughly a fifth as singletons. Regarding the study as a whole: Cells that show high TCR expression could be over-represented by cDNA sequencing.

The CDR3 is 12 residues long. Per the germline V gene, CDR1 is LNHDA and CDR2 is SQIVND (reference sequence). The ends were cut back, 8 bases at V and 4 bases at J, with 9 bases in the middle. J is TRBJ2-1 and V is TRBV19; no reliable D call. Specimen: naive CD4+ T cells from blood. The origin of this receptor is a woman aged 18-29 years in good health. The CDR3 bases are TGTGCCAGTTCTGGCGGTTACAATGAGCAGTTCTTC. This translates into CASSGGYNEQFF.